The T cell receptor (beta chain) under discussion was sequenced for a study of T-cell reconstitution after alpha-beta-depleted transplantation in children. About this clonotype: A much larger clone lies a single base off, so this may be a read error. The CDR3 does not end in the conserved phenylalanine or tryptophan, so this is likely a read error.

A library of TCRbeta sequences, prepared with unique molecular identifiers, was generated. TCRdb re-called the PCR reads through MiXCR, storing one row per CDR3 protein. The repertoire holds around 410,000 distinct CDR3 sequences, roughly 10% seen once, with 4.5% to 7% in the top ten. The V segment lost 6 bases and the J segment 6 bases; nucleotides outside the gene matches: 6. This CDR3 contains 13 residues. From germline, CDR1 is MNHNS and CDR2 SASEGT. This sequence joins TRBV6-1 and TRBJ2-5; 8 bases are a match to TRBD1. The clonotype originates from a human donor who donated a stem cell graft to a child with acute myeloid leukemia. The material sequenced was PBMCs from the stem cell graft donor, taken from the stem cell graft. CDR3 nucleotide sequence: TGTGCCAGCAGCGTACCAGGGGGCCAGACCCAGTACTCC. Protein product: CASSVPGGQTQYS.